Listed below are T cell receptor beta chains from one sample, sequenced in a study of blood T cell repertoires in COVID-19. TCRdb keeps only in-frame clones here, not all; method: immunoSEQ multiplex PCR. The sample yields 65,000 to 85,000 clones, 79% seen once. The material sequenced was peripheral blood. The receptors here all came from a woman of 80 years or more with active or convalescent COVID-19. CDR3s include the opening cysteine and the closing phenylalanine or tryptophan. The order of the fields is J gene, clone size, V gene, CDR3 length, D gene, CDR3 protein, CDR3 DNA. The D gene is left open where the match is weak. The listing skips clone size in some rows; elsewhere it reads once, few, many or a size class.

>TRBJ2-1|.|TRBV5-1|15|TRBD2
CASSLASGGRGEQFF
TGCGCCAGCAGCTTGGCTAGCGGGGGGCGGGGTGAGCAGTTCTTC
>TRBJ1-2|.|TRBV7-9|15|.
CASSYTLRGSDAYTF
TGTGCCAGCAGCTATACCCTGAGGGGGTCGGATGCCTACACCTTC
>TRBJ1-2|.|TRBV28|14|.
CASSPTGPFYGYTF
TGTGCCAGCAGCCCGACAGGCCCTTTCTATGGCTACACCTTC
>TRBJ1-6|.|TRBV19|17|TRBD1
CASSRGFKRGRSSPLHF
TGTGCCAGTAGTAGAGGATTCAAGAGGGGGCGAAGTTCACCCCTCCACTTT
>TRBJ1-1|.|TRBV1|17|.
CTSSQVSSHTSNTEAFF
TGCACCAGCAGCCAAGTGAGCTCCCATACTTCGAACACTGAAGCTTTCTTT
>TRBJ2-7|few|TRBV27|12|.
CASSGYGYEQYF
TGTGCCAGCAGTGGTTACGGCTACGAGCAGTACTTC
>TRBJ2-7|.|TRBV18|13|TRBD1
CASSRTGGYEQYF
TGTGCCAGCTCCCGGACAGGGGGGTACGAGCAGTACTTC
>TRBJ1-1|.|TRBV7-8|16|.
CASSSWTASMNTEAFF
TGTGCCAGCAGCTCATGGACAGCTTCCATGAACACTGAAGCTTTCTTT
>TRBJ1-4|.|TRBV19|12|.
CASSLQKEKLFF
TGTGCCAGTAGTTTGCAGAAGGAAAAACTGTTTTTT
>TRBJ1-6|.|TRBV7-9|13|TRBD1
CASSPTGVSPLHF
TGTGCCAGCAGCCCTACAGGGGTATCACCCCTCCACTTT
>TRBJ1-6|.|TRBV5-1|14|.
CASSLGQGQSPLHF
TGCGCCAGCAGCTTGGGGCAGGGTCAGTCACCCCTCCACTTT
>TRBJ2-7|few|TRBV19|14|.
CASSGQSTSYEQYF
TGTGCCAGTAGTGGACAATCGACCTCCTACGAGCAGTACTTC
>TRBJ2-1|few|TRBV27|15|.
CASSLQGTDRNEQFF
TGTGCCAGCAGTTTACAGGGTACGGATAGGAATGAGCAGTTCTTC
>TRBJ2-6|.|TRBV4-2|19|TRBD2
CASSQVLGLAGSGANVLTF
TGTGCCAGCAGCCAAGTCCTTGGACTAGCGGGATCCGGGGCCAACGTCCTGACTTTC